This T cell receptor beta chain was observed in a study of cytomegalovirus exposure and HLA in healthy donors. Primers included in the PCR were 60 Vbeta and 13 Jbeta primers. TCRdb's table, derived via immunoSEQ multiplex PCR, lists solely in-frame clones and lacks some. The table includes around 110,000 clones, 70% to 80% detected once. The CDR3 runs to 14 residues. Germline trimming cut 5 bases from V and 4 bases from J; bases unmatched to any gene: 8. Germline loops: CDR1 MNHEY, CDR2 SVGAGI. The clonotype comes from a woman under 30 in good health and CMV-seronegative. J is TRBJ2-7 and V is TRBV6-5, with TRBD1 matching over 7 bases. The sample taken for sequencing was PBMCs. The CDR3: CASSPGQVVYEQYF. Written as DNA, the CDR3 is TGTGCCAGCAGTCCCGGACAGGTAGTTTACGAGCAGTACTTC.